The 27 T cell receptor beta chains presented below share a single source sample, sequenced in a study of blood T cell repertoires in COVID-19. Libraries were prepared by immunoSEQ multiplex PCR; TCRdb keeps only in-frame clonotypes and omits some of them. The sample holds under 140,000 clones; approximately 65% are singletons and the top ten take around 7.3%. The sample consisted of peripheral blood. All receptors derive from a woman aged 60-75 years with acute or convalescent COVID-19.

The chain carries TRBV4-3 and TRBJ1-1; D possibly corresponds to TRBD1 (6 bases). V was clipped by 1 base and J by 0 bases, with 12 bases between them. CDR3 length: 16 amino acids. Per the germline V gene, CDR1 is LGHNA and CDR2 is YSLEER. The CDR3 reads CASSQGGGHLNTEAFF. The CDR3 nucleotides read TGCGCCAGCAGCCAAGGGGGGGGACACCTGAACACTGAAGCTTTCTTT.

This clone occurred many times. In DNA form, the CDR3 reads TGTGCCAGCAGCCAACTCAGGACTGAAGCTTTCTTT. Encoded protein: CASSQLRTEAFF. This chain uses TRBV14 with TRBJ1-1; no firm D call. Germline loops: CDR1 SGHDN, CDR2 FVKESK. Trimming shortened V by 2 bases and J by 5 bases, and 6 bases separated the two germline ends. This CDR3 region has 12 residues.

The J gene is TRBJ1-1, the V gene TRBV28, with TRBD1 as a possible D gene (5 bases). V was trimmed by 8 bases and J by 1 base, leaving 11 bases between them. The CDR3 totals 13 residues. CDR1 MDHEN and CDR2 SYDVKM come from the germline V gene. The CDR3 nucleotides read TGTGCCAGCTTCTACGGGGGGAACACTGAAGCTTTCTTT. This codes for CASFYGGNTEAFF.

This clone was recorded once. The genes are TRBV5-1 and TRBJ2-2; TRBD1 agrees at 8 bases. The V and J ends lost 2 bases and 0 bases, in that order; junction bases with no gene match: 3. The length of the CDR3 is 16 residues. Looked up from germline, CDR1 is SGHRS and CDR2 is YFSETQ. The CDR3 DNA follows: TGCGCCAGCAGCTTTACAGGGGGGTCGAACACCGGGGAGCTGTTTTTT. Amino acids: CASSFTGGSNTGELFF. Based on the CDR3 plus reference TRBV5-1 and TRBJ2-2, the full variable domain is KAGVTQTPRYLIKTRGQQVTLSCSPISGHRSVSWYQQTPGQGLQFLFEYFSETQRNKGNFPGRFSGRQFSNSRSEMNVSTLELGDSALYLCASSFTGGSNTGELFFGEGSRLTVL.

The chain links TRBV21-1 to TRBJ1-5; the table calls TRBD1, which could not be checked here. TRBV21-1 is designated a pseudogene. The CDR3 is 15 residues long. This CDR3 reads CARPLRGDRGQPQHF. The CDR3 DNA reads TGTGCCAGACCTCTGCGGGGAGACAGGGGCCAGCCCCAGCATTTT.

The table lists this clone with many counts. The chain couples TRBV12-3 or TRBV12-4 to TRBJ2-4; D is ambiguous. The CDR3 totals 11 residues. The V and J ends lost 6 bases and 12 bases respectively, with 12 bases between them. CDR3 loop: CASSSTITQYF. CDR3 in DNA: TGTGCCAGCAGCTCAACTATTACTCAGTACTTC.

The chain uses TRBV28 and TRBJ1-2, with TRBD1 matching over 8 bases. After removal of 1 base from V and 7 bases from J, the junction contained 8 bases not matched to a gene. Germline CDR1 reads MDHEN; CDR2 reads SYDVKM. The CDR3 sequence is 15 residues long. CDR3 region: CASSLSSRGHGGYTF. In DNA form, the CDR3 reads TGTGCCAGCAGTTTATCGTCCAGGGGGCACGGTGGCTACACCTTC.

This clone was recorded once. The V gene is TRBV2, the J gene TRBJ1-2; D unclear. V gave up 3 bases and J gave up 7 bases, with 6 bases separating them. The CDR3 contains 11 residues. Germline-derived CDR1 and CDR2 are SNHLY and FYNNEI. The CDR3 nucleotides are TGTGCCAGCAGTGATTTCGGTGGCTACACCTTC. This encodes CASSDFGGYTF.

The rearrangement uses TRBV7-9 and TRBJ1-2; 7 nucleotides agree with TRBD1. Trimming removed 5 bases from V and 4 bases from J; junction bases left unmatched: 4. The CDR3 runs 13 residues. CDR1 is SEHNR, CDR2 FQNEAQ, per germline (reference sequence). This chain's CDR3 is CASSPTGFYGYTF. Here the CDR3 DNA reads TGTGCCAGCAGCCCGACAGGGTTCTATGGCTACACCTTC.

The chain links TRBV28 to TRBJ1-2; D perhaps matches TRBD1 (6 bases). The germline V and J ends were trimmed by 7 bases and 1 base, with 13 bases remaining between them. The V gene's germline CDR1 is MDHEN and CDR2 SYDVKM. This CDR3 contains 14 residues. For the CDR3, the DNA is TGTGCCAGCACCCAAGGGGGGGATAACTATGGCTACACCTTC. Its translation is CASTQGGDNYGYTF.

The genes are TRBV30 and TRBJ1-1; D uncertain. The CDR3 is made up of 12 amino acids. Germline V gene lookup returns CDR1 GTSNPN and CDR2 SVGIG (reference sequence). V lost 3 bases and J 2 bases, leaving 7 bases between the germline ends. The CDR3 DNA follows: TGTGCCTGGAGCCCCCCAAACACTGAAGCTTTCTTT. As protein: CAWSPPNTEAFF.

The chain combines TRBV5-1 with TRBJ1-2, with D possibly TRBD1 on 5 matching bases. CDR1 is SGHRS and CDR2 is YFSETQ in the germline V gene. Trimming pared 0 bases from V and 6 bases from J, leaving 12 bases between. This CDR3 spans 14 amino acids. CDR3 in DNA: TGCGCCAGCAGCTTGGGTATGGGGGAGGATGGCTACACCTTC. As protein: CASSLGMGEDGYTF.

J is TRBJ2-5 and V is TRBV3-1 (or the pseudogene TRBV3-2); 8 bases are a match to TRBD1. Germline CDR1 reads LGHDT; CDR2 reads YNNKEL (reference sequence). The V and J ends lost 2 bases and 0 bases, in that order; junction bases with no gene match: 5. There are 16 residues in the CDR3. The CDR3 nucleotides read TGTGCCAGCAGCCAAAGGACAGGGAAATACCAAGAGACCCAGTACTTC. Protein sequence: CASSQRTGKYQETQYF.

The chain recombines TRBV10-3 with TRBJ1-4; TRBD1 agrees at 8 bases. Germline V lookup: CDR1 ENHRY, CDR2 SYGVKD. The CDR3 loop spans 16 amino acids. Unmatched junction bases numbered 4, after V lost 4 bases and J lost 0 bases. The chain's CDR3 is CAISGGQDSTNEKLFF. The CDR3 nucleotides are TGTGCCATCAGTGGGGGACAGGATTCAACTAATGAAAAACTGTTTTTT.

The gene calls are TRBV28 and TRBJ2-5, with TRBD2 matching over 12 bases. In germline, CDR1 is MDHEN, CDR2 SYDVKM. The J segment lost 3 bases and the V segment lost 3 bases, leaving 2 bases of the junction unmatched. The CDR3 extends over 15 amino acids. The CDR3 DNA follows: TGTGCCAGCAGTTTCCTAGCGGGAGGGAAAGAGACCCAGTACTTC. Its translation: CASSFLAGGKETQYF.

This rearrangement joins TRBV30 to TRBJ1-5; 8 bases align to TRBD1. Germline trimming cut 2 bases from V and 4 bases from J; bases unmatched to any gene: 7. Germline V gene sequence: CDR1 GTSNPN, CDR2 SVGIG (reference sequence). The CDR3 spans 15 residues. CDR3 sequence (DNA): TGTGCCTGGAGTATCGGAACAGGGGGGAATCAGCCCCAGCATTTT. Protein product: CAWSIGTGGNQPQHF.

This chain links TRBV9 with TRBJ1-2, with a tentative D call TRBD1 (5 bases). Per germline, CDR1 SGDLS and CDR2 YYNGEE. Trimming stripped 0 bases from V and 4 bases from J, with 13 bases between. The CDR3 sequence is 15 residues long. The CDR3 DNA sequence: TGTGCCAGCAGCGTAGTCGGCGGGGGAGGCTATGGCTACACCTTC. This sequence encodes CASSVVGGGGYGYTF.

CDR3 DNA: TGTGCCAGCAGCCCTGGGGGCAGGGTAGACATTCAGTACTTC. This codes for CASSPGGRVDIQYF. The rearrangement joins TRBV11-3 to TRBJ2-4; the D gene is possibly TRBD1 (6 bases). Germline V lookup: CDR1 SGHNT, CDR2 YENEEA. The CDR3 runs to 14 residues. The V and J ends lost 5 bases and 8 bases respectively, with 16 bases between them.

A remark on this clone: This may be a read error: a much more frequent sequence differs by one nucleotide. The chain combines TRBV28 with TRBJ2-5; 11 nucleotides agree with TRBD2. The length of the CDR3 is 15 residues. The junction had 1 base not matched to a gene; V was cut back by 4 bases and J by 0 bases. CDR1 is MDHEN, CDR2 SYDVKM, per germline. The CDR3 protein is CASSSSGGYQETQYF. CDR3 bases: TGTGCCAGCAGTTCTAGCGGGGGGTACCAAGAGACCCAGTACTTC.

The sample holds a few counts of this clone. The J gene is TRBJ2-7, the V gene TRBV29-1; 7 nucleotides agree with TRBD1. Germline V lookup: CDR1 SQVTM, CDR2 ANQGSEA. Losses at the gene ends were 4 bases for V and 0 bases for J; bases not matched to a gene: 6. The CDR3 is 14 amino acids. In DNA, the CDR3 is TGCAGCGTTGTAGGGGGCGCGGGCTCCTACGAGCAGTACTTC. As protein: CSVVGGAGSYEQYF.

This clone was picked up a small number of times. V usage is TRBV29-1 and J usage is TRBJ1-1; unclear D gene. The CDR3 runs 13 residues. Germline V CDR1 and CDR2: SQVTM, ANQGSEA. V lost 6 bases, J lost 4 bases, and 15 bases lay in between. The DNA for the CDR3 is TGCAGCGTGGGAGGTTTCCCGGGCACTGAAGCTTTCTTT. It yields the protein CSVGGFPGTEAFF.

The J gene is TRBJ2-7, the V gene TRBV7-6; no firm D call. The V gene lost 3 bases and the J gene lost 1 base, with 7 bases spanning the gap. This CDR3 contains 13 residues. Germline V lookup: CDR1 SGHVS, CDR2 FNYEAQ. CDR3 sequence: CASSFPVSYEQYF. CDR3 sequence (DNA): TGTGCCAGCAGCTTCCCGGTTTCCTACGAGCAGTACTTC.

The chain couples TRBV27 to TRBJ1-6; D unclear. Germline V lookup: CDR1 MNHEY, CDR2 SMNVEV (reference sequence). V lost 6 bases to trimming and J lost 8 bases, with 14 bases between them. The CDR3 covers 14 residues. The CDR3 sequence is CASRAWVGDSPLHF. The CDR3 DNA is TGTGCCAGCAGGGCCTGGGTGGGAGATTCACCCCTCCACTTT.

The chain combines TRBV10-1 with TRBJ2-7; D gene ambiguous. Trimming cost V 3 bases and J 2 bases, with 8 bases left between them. Germline V gene lookup returns CDR1 WNHNN and CDR2 SYGVQD (reference sequence). This CDR3 comprises 13 residues. The CDR3 here is CASSDVLTYEQYF. In nucleotides, the CDR3 is TGCGCCAGCAGTGATGTGTTAACCTACGAGCAGTACTTC.

The J gene is TRBJ1-2, the V gene TRBV28; D perhaps matches TRBD1 (6 bases). Trimming took off 6 bases at V and 2 bases at J, with 10 bases between the two ends. Germline V gene lookup returns CDR1 MDHEN and CDR2 SYDVKM. This CDR3 has 13 amino acids. The CDR3 sequence is CASSSTGNYGYTF. CDR3 coding DNA: TGTGCCAGCAGCTCTACAGGGAACTATGGCTACACCTTC.

J is TRBJ1-3 and V is TRBV24-1; D might be TRBD1 (5 bases). Germline CDR1 is KGHDR and CDR2 is SFDVKD. The CDR3 sequence is 18 residues long. V lost 3 bases to trimming and J lost 7 bases, with 24 bases between them. CDR3 bases: TGTGCCACCAGTGATGGGCTAACAGGCTCAGGTGCTCCTAACACCATATATTTT. Protein: CATSDGLTGSGAPNTIYF.

The chain uses TRBV28 and TRBJ1-1; D is possibly TRBD1 (5 bases). The CDR3 is 16 residues long. Germline values: CDR1 MDHEN, CDR2 SYDVKM. The V end was cut by 3 bases, the J end by 6 bases, with 20 bases between. The CDR3 reads CASSFDPNRSEAEAFF. The DNA for the CDR3 is TGTGCCAGCAGTTTTGATCCGAACAGGTCCGAAGCTGAAGCTTTCTTT.